One and the same sample provided the 20 T cell receptor beta chains below, sequenced in a study of tumor and adjacent non-tumor tissue in lung cancer. No cell sorting was done before RNA was extracted from the tissue. The library came from three nested PCR rounds adapted from ARM-PCR protocols. Via MiXCR, TCRdb re-called the multiplex PCR reads, giving one row per CDR3 protein. The sample has 130,000 or so distinct CDR3 sequences, 55% to 75% seen once. Sequencing was carried out using lung tumor tissue. These receptors were obtained from a young man with non-small cell lung cancer.

For this clonotype: A read error may account for a junction end that differs from germline. The CDR3 is CASSPRGGVKYDYTF. In DNA, the CDR3 is TGTGCCAGCAGTCCTCGAGGGGGGGTTAAATATGACTACACCTTC. This chain links TRBV12-3 or TRBV12-4 with TRBJ1-2, with D possibly TRBD1 on 6 matching bases. The CDR3 contains 15 residues.

This clonotype was counted many times. The V gene is TRBV20-1, the J gene TRBJ2-5, with 8 bases identical to TRBD1. CDR1 and CDR2 (germline): DFQATT, SNEGSKA (reference sequence). The CDR3 contains 12 residues. V gave up 6 bases and J gave up 4 bases; unmatched junction bases: 4. The CDR3 sequence: CSAVTGGETQYF. CDR3 bases: TGCAGTGCGGTTACAGGGGGAGAGACCCAGTACTTC.

Turning to this clonotype: Since a much larger clone is just one base distant, this may be a read error. The chain recombines TRBV6-5 with TRBJ1-5; D remains ambiguous. The CDR3 contains 14 residues. V was pared by 5 bases and J by 2 bases, with 10 bases between. CDR1 is MNHEY, CDR2 SVGAGI, per germline. The CDR3 is CASSGRVCNQPQHF. The DNA for the CDR3 is TGTGCCAGCAGTGGGAGGGTATGCAATCAGCCCCAGCATTTT.

This clonotype was counted a single time. V and J are TRBV6-2 or TRBV6-3 and TRBJ2-3, with D possibly matching TRBD2 (6 bases). The CDR3 sequence is 13 residues long. The germline gives CDR1 MNHEY, CDR2 SVGEGT. The CDR3 DNA follows: TGTACCATCGCGGGGCGTGGCACAGATACGCAGTATTTT. Protein product: CTIAGRGTDTQYF.

A note on this clonotype: Compared with germline, one end of the junction differs, possibly owing to a read error. As DNA, the CDR3 is TGCAGTGCTAGAAAACCGGGGGGCTGCAATGAGCAGTTGTTC. Its translation: CSARKPGGCNEQLF. V gene TRBV20-1 combines with J gene TRBJ2-1; the D gene is possibly TRBD2 (7 bases). Germline CDR1 and CDR2: DFQATT and SNEGSKA (reference sequence). The CDR3 runs to 14 residues.

This clonotype was recorded many times. The CDR3 nucleotides are TGCAGTGCTAGTGGGCAGGGTCAGGCCCAGACCCAGTACTTC. Translation gives CSASGQGQAQTQYF. The chain combines TRBV20-1 with TRBJ2-5, with D perhaps matching TRBD1 (5 bases). The CDR3 extends over 14 amino acids. Trimming cost V 3 bases and J 6 bases, with 17 bases left between them. The germline gives CDR1 DFQATT, CDR2 SNEGSKA (reference sequence).

Of note for this clonotype: The junction does not match germline at one end; this may be a read error. This chain joins TRBV28 and TRBJ2-1; 8 bases map to TRBD1. Germline assignment: CDR1 MDHEN and CDR2 SYDVKM. The CDR3 covers 15 residues. CDR3 nucleotide sequence: TGTGCCAGGAGTTTCCACGGACAGGGCCACAATGAGCAGTTCTTC. Residues: CARSFHGQGHNEQFF.

The chain has TRBV12-3 or TRBV12-4 and TRBJ1-1; the D gene is possibly TRBD1 (5 bases). This CDR3 region has 16 residues. Trimming cost V 6 bases and J 1 base, with 18 bases left between them. The CDR3 loop is CASSETGNSKNTEAFF. DNA for the CDR3: TGTGCCAGCAGCGAAACAGGTAACTCTAAGAACACTGAAGCTTTCTTT.

A remark on this clonotype: This clone may be a read error of a much larger clone one base away. The genes are TRBV4-2 and TRBJ2-2; 9 positions match TRBD2. With 1 base clipped from V and 0 bases from J, the junction kept 6 bases outside the gene matches. Looked up from germline, CDR1 is LGHNA and CDR2 is YNFKEQ. This CDR3 is 18 amino acids long. The CDR3 reads CASSQGISGGANTGELFF. The CDR3 DNA follows: TGTGCCAGCAGCCAAGGGATTAGCGGGGGCGCGAACACCGGGGAGCTGTTTTTT.

To note about this clonotype: Germline is not matched at one junction end, which may reflect a read error. The chain joins TRBV11-3 to TRBJ2-2; 9 positions match TRBD2. Germline loops: CDR1 SGHNT, CDR2 YENEEA. The CDR3 runs 19 residues. The CDR3: CASSLGDIGREGNTGELFF. In DNA form, the CDR3 reads TGTGCCAGCAGCTTAGGTGACATCGGGCGGGAGGGTAACACCGGGGAGTTGTTTTTT.

As for this clonotype: At one end, the junction sequence differs from germline, possibly due to a read error. The rearrangement joins TRBV6-2 or TRBV6-3 to TRBJ1-2, with D maybe TRBD1 (6 bases). This CDR3 has 15 amino acids. Germline lookup yields CDR1 MNHEY and CDR2 SVGEGT. DNA for the CDR3: TGTGCCAGCAGTTATCCGCGCAGGGGCCACTATGACTACACTTTC. This gives the protein CASSYPRRGHYDYTF.

The rearrangement links TRBV4-1 to TRBJ2-7; 11 positions match TRBD2. This CDR3 is built from 17 residues. V lost 3 bases and J lost 5; bases outside the gene matches: 12. Germline CDR1 MGHRA, CDR2 YSYEKL. CDR3 sequence: CASSQDLAGGLVDEQYF. Here the CDR3 DNA reads TGCGCCAGCAGCCAGGACTTAGCGGGAGGGCTTGTTGACGAGCAGTACTTC.

This clonotype was detected many times. The J gene is TRBJ1-1, the V gene TRBV20-1, with D uncertain. Germline V gene sequence: CDR1 DFQATT, CDR2 SNEGSKA (reference sequence). The CDR3 consists of 12 residues. Between the trimmed V and J ends, which lost 0 bases and 1 base, there was a span of 3 bases. The CDR3 nucleotides read TGCAGTGCTAGAGACCCGAACACTGAAGCTTTCTTT. As protein: CSARDPNTEAFF.

In regard to this clonotype: This may be a read error: a much more frequent sequence differs by one nucleotide. The chain is built from TRBV6-2 or TRBV6-3 and TRBJ2-7; tentatively, D is TRBD1 or TRBD2 (5 bases each). CDR3 size: 15 residues. V was trimmed by 5 bases and J by 8 bases, leaving 22 bases between them. Germline-derived CDR1 and CDR2 are MNHEY and SVGEGT. Here the CDR3 reads CASSALGRVGNQQYF. The CDR3 DNA reads TGTGCCAGCAGTGCACTAGGCAGGGTGGGCAACCAGCAGTACTTC.

As concerns this clonotype: A much larger clone sits a single nucleotide away, making a read error possible. V is TRBV29-1 and J is TRBJ2-3, with a tentative D call TRBD2 (5 bases). V lost 7 bases and J 2 bases, leaving 19 bases between the germline ends. Per the germline V gene, CDR1 is SQVTM and CDR2 is ANQGSEA. The CDR3 extends over 15 amino acids. CDR3 amino acids: CSALPREWHTDTQYF. The CDR3 DNA reads as TGCAGCGCCCTACCAAGGGAGTGGCACACAGATACGCAGTATTTT.

As for this clonotype: An end of the junction differs from the germline gene, which may be a read error. CDR3 in DNA: TGTGTCAGCAGCTTTCGGGGGCCAAGCACAGATACACAGTATTTT. Translation: CVSSFRGPSTDTQYF. The chain links TRBV11-2 to TRBJ2-3; D may be TRBD1 or TRBD2 (6 bases each). This CDR3 region has 15 residues. Germline CDR1 and CDR2: SGHAT and FQNNGV.

Regarding this clonotype: A junction end diverges from the germline sequence, so it may reflect a read error. The chain recombines TRBV6-5 with TRBJ1-2; tentative D call: TRBD1 (5 bases). This CDR3 has 14 amino acids. CDR1 and CDR2 (germline): MNHEY, SVGAGI. In nucleotides, the CDR3 is TGTGCCAGCCGGGACGAGGGCGAGGACTATGACTACACCTTC. This translates into CASRDEGEDYDYTF.

In regard to this clonotype: This CDR3 is missing its conserved last phenylalanine or tryptophan, likely due to a read error. V usage is TRBV11-2 and J usage is TRBJ2-2; no firm D call. The CDR3 loop spans 16 amino acids. V was cut by 2 bases and J by 5 bases, with 15 bases left in between. The germline CDR1 and CDR2 sequences are SGHAT and FQNNGV. CDR3 in DNA: TGTGCCAGCAGCTTATTACAAACCGGAAGTACCGGGGAGCTGTTTTCT. Protein sequence: CASSLLQTGSTGELFS.

In its sample, this clonotype was seen once. The chain links TRBV29-1 to TRBJ2-1; D is unresolved. The CDR3 sequence is 12 residues long. Between the trimmed V and J ends, which lost 4 bases and 4 bases, there was a span of 8 bases. CDR1 SQVTM and CDR2 ANQGSEA come from the germline V gene. The DNA of the CDR3 is TGCAGCGTTGCCACCACTTACAATGAGCAGTTCTTC. Translation gives CSVATTYNEQFF.

As for this clonotype: Mismatch with germline at one junction end may stem from a read error. The rearrangement uses TRBV19 and TRBJ2-2, with TRBD1 identical over 8 bases. CDR3 size: 15 residues. The germline gives CDR1 LNHDA, CDR2 SQIVND (reference sequence). The CDR3 loop is CASMIRTGNTGELFF. As DNA, the CDR3 is TGTGCCAGTATGATTAGGACAGGGAACACCGGGGAGTTGTTTTTT.